The 22 T cell receptor beta chains below were found in one sample sequenced in a study of shared clonotypes between healthy human individuals. Libraries were prepared by immunoSEQ multiplex PCR; TCRdb keeps only in-frame clonotypes and omits some of them. Seen here are roughly 1,600,000 clones, approximately 98.5% observed once, and the top ten hold roughly 0.35%. Sequencing input: naive CD4+ T cells sorted from blood. This sample's subset: CD45RA+ positively selected. These receptors came from a man aged 30-40 years in good health.

The J gene is TRBJ1-2, the V gene TRBV19, with D perhaps TRBD1 (6 bases). Germline assignment: CDR1 LNHDA and CDR2 SQIVND (reference sequence). The CDR3 runs to 14 residues. V lost 3 bases to trimming and J lost 7 bases, with 15 bases between them. As DNA, the CDR3 is TGTGCCAGTAGTATGCGAGGACAGACCCGTGGCTACACCTTC. This codes for CASSMRGQTRGYTF.

The rearrangement joins TRBV11-3 to TRBJ2-3; a weak D match, TRBD2 (6 bases). The CDR3 spans 13 residues. CDR1 SGHNT and CDR2 YENEEA come from the germline V gene. Deletions cut 8 bases from V and 1 base from J, with 10 bases between. Written as DNA, the CDR3 is TGTGCCAGCGGGAGGCCGGGCACAGATACGCAGTATTTT. Residues: CASGRPGTDTQYF.

This chain connects TRBV5-1 to TRBJ2-1; TRBD2 agrees at 13 bases. Germline loops: CDR1 SGHRS, CDR2 YFSETQ. V was pared by 4 bases and J by 8 bases, with 3 bases of the junction left unmatched. The CDR3 consists of 14 residues. In nucleotides, the CDR3 is TGCGCCAGCAGCCGGACTAGCGGGAGAGATGAGCAGTTCTTC. Translated, it gives CASSRTSGRDEQFF. The full variable domain, its missing parts supplied by reference TRBV5-1 and TRBJ2-1, is KAGVTQTPRYLIKTRGQQVTLSCSPISGHRSVSWYQQTPGQGLQFLFEYFSETQRNKGNFPGRFSGRQFSNSRSEMNVSTLELGDSALYLCASSRTSGRDEQFFGPGTRLTVL.

This chain links TRBV28 with TRBJ2-7; the D gene is possibly TRBD1 (6 bases). V lost 7 bases to trimming and J lost 4 bases, with 17 bases between them. In germline, CDR1 is MDHEN, CDR2 SYDVKM. The CDR3 sequence is 14 residues long. CDR3 sequence reads: CASITGSIKYEQYF. The CDR3 DNA follows: TGTGCCAGCATTACAGGGTCCATAAAGTACGAGCAGTACTTC.

V is TRBV4-1 and J is TRBJ2-7; 12 positions agree with TRBD1. CDR1 and CDR2 from the germline V gene are MGHRA and YSYEKL. Germline trimming cut 4 bases from V and 2 bases from J; bases unmatched to any gene: 6. The CDR3 totals 16 residues. CDR3 region: CASSRGQGAMTYEQYF. The DNA for the CDR3 is TGCGCCAGCAGCCGGGGACAGGGGGCGATGACCTACGAGCAGTACTTC.

The J gene is TRBJ2-1, the V gene TRBV28, with a tentative D call TRBD2 (6 bases). V lost 6 bases, J lost 5 bases, and 11 bases lay in between. This CDR3 spans 13 amino acids. Per germline, CDR1 MDHEN and CDR2 SYDVKM. The CDR3 sequence is CASRLGGDNEQFF. The CDR3 DNA is TGTGCCAGCAGGCTAGGCGGGGACAATGAGCAGTTCTTC.

The chain carries TRBV4-3 and TRBJ1-4; the D is unclear. Between the trimmed V and J ends, which lost 0 bases and 7 bases, there was a span of 9 bases. Germline V gene data show CDR1 as LGHNA and CDR2 as YSLEER. The CDR3 runs to 14 residues. The DNA of the CDR3 is TGCGCCAGCAGCCAAGATAAAACAGCTGAAAAACTGTTTTTT. The encoded protein is CASSQDKTAEKLFF.

Comment on this clone: Other DNA sequences in the same sample also yield this CDR3. This sequence joins TRBV28 and TRBJ2-7, with a possible D match to TRBD2 (6 bases). Germline lookup yields CDR1 MDHEN and CDR2 SYDVKM. With 6 bases removed from V and 3 bases from J, the gap between germline ends came to 9 bases. CDR3 length equals 12 residues. This CDR3 is CASRSSGYEQYF. The CDR3 DNA reads as TGTGCCAGCAGAAGTAGCGGCTACGAGCAGTACTTC.

V usage is TRBV14 and J usage is TRBJ2-2, with TRBD1 matching 8 bases. Germline V gene data show CDR1 as SGHDN and CDR2 as FVKESK. The junction had 13 bases not matched to a gene; V was cut back by 3 bases and J by 4 bases. This CDR3 has 18 amino acids. CDR3 in amino acids: CASSHYGTGGEVTGELFF. Written as DNA, the CDR3 is TGTGCCAGCAGCCATTACGGCACAGGGGGAGAGGTCACCGGGGAGCTGTTTTTT.

The chain employs TRBV5-1 and TRBJ2-1; TRBD2 agrees at 7 bases. The CDR3 has 14 amino acids. The junction had 4 bases not matched to a gene; V was cut back by 7 bases and J by 0 bases. Germline V CDR1 and CDR2: SGHRS, YFSETQ. CDR3 residues: CASDPSGSYNEQFF. The CDR3 DNA reads as TGCGCCAGCGACCCTAGCGGCTCCTACAATGAGCAGTTCTTC. Complete variable domain (other parts from reference TRBV5-1 and TRBJ2-1): KAGVTQTPRYLIKTRGQQVTLSCSPISGHRSVSWYQQTPGQGLQFLFEYFSETQRNKGNFPGRFSGRQFSNSRSEMNVSTLELGDSALYLCASDPSGSYNEQFFGPGTRLTVL.

This CDR3 is CAISESQDPGTTEAFF. CDR3 DNA: TGTGCCATCAGTGAGTCGCAAGACCCGGGGACCACTGAAGCTTTCTTT. The chain is built from TRBV10-3 and TRBJ1-1; D might be TRBD1 (5 bases). V was cut by 0 bases and J by 4 bases, with 15 bases left in between. The CDR3 length is 16 residues. The germline V gene has CDR1 ENHRY and CDR2 SYGVKD.

This chain links TRBV20-1 with TRBJ2-7, with D hard to call. V lost 4 bases and J lost 10, with 14 bases in between. This CDR3 contains 11 residues. Germline CDR1 and CDR2: DFQATT and SNEGSKA (reference sequence). The DNA of the CDR3 is TGCAGTGCTACGGACCCCCCCCGCCAGTACTTC. Protein product: CSATDPPRQYF.

Notes on this clone: A read error may account for a junction end that differs from germline. V usage is TRBV19 and J usage is TRBJ1-5; no firm D call. The germline V gene has CDR1 LNHDA and CDR2 SQIVND (reference sequence). The CDR3 runs 15 residues. The chain's CDR3 is CASSIEGSRKQPQHF. CDR3 bases: TGTGCCAGTAGTATAGAGGGATCGCGCAAGCAGCCCCAGCATTTT.

Worth noting for this clone: This sample includes further DNA sequences coding for the same CDR3. The V gene is TRBV7-9, the J gene TRBJ1-3, with a tentative D call TRBD1 (5 bases). CDR3 size: 15 residues. Trimming cost V 5 bases and J 1 base, with 12 bases left between them. CDR1 is SEHNR, CDR2 FQNEAQ, per germline (reference sequence). Here the CDR3 DNA reads TGTGCCAGCAGCGACCCGGGGGGATCTGGAAACACCATATATTTT. This gives the protein CASSDPGGSGNTIYF. The whole variable domain, filled in from reference TRBV7-9 and TRBJ1-3, reads DTGVSQNPRHKITKRGQNVTFRCDPISEHNRLYWYRQTLGQGPEFLTYFQNEAQLEKSRLLSDRFSAERPKGSFSTLEIQRTEQGDSAMYLCASSDPGGSGNTIYFGEGSWLTVV.

This clone came up once. The chain combines TRBV11-2 with TRBJ2-1, with a possible D match to TRBD2 (5 bases). Germline values: CDR1 SGHAT, CDR2 FQNNGV. Trimming left V 5 bases short and J 8 bases short, with 16 bases between. This CDR3 contains 14 residues. The CDR3 here is CASSPRTGIDEQFF. The CDR3 nucleotides are TGTGCCAGCAGCCCCAGAACGGGAATTGATGAGCAGTTCTTC.

The chain is built from TRBV5-1 and TRBJ1-5; TRBD1 is a possible D gene (6 bases). Germline V gene lookup returns CDR1 SGHRS and CDR2 YFSETQ. The CDR3 sequence is 14 residues long. Trimming took 2 bases from V and 5 from J, leaving 11 bases between them. CDR3 nucleotides: TGCGCCAGCAGCTTACGGGGGCGAGATCAGCCCCAGCATTTT. Its protein product is CASSLRGRDQPQHF.

The rearrangement uses TRBV7-2 and TRBJ2-2; 10 bases align to TRBD2. The CDR3 extends over 17 amino acids. The V gene's germline CDR1 is SGHTA and CDR2 FQGNSA. V shed 5 bases and J 4 bases; nucleotides not matched to a gene: 10. The CDR3 bases are TGTGCCAGCAGCCGGGAACTAGCGGGATCGGGCACCGGGGAGCTGTTTTTT. It codes for CASSRELAGSGTGELFF.

This chain's CDR3 is CASSITGTGNVQPQHF. CDR3 nucleotides: TGTGCCAGTAGTATAACTGGGACAGGGAATGTTCAGCCCCAGCATTTT. The chain has TRBV19 and TRBJ1-5, with 9 positions matching TRBD1. Germline V gives CDR1 LNHDA, CDR2 SQIVND (reference sequence). Losses at the gene ends were 2 bases for V and 6 bases for J; bases not matched to a gene: 8. This CDR3 has 16 residues.

The chain is built from TRBV4-1 and TRBJ2-7; perhaps TRBD2 as D (6 bases). The length of the CDR3 is 17 residues. CDR1 and CDR2 (germline): MGHRA, YSYEKL. V was pared by 1 base and J by 0 bases, with 16 bases between. CDR3 DNA sequence: TGCGCCAGCAGCCAAGCAATTATGGCGGGGAGCTCCTACGAGCAGTACTTC. This translates into CASSQAIMAGSSYEQYF.

The genes are TRBV30 and TRBJ2-2; D not resolved. Trimming cost V 5 bases and J 5 bases, with 9 bases left between them. Germline CDR1 reads GTSNPN; CDR2 reads SVGIG (reference sequence). The CDR3 has 12 residues. The CDR3 protein is CAWRVSTGELFF. The CDR3 DNA reads TGTGCCTGGCGGGTCTCAACCGGGGAGCTGTTTTTT. Variable domain in full (rest from reference TRBV30 and TRBJ2-2): SQTIHQWPATLVQPVGSPLSLECTVEGTSNPNLYWYRQAAGRGLQLLFYSVGIGQISSEVPQNLSASRPQDRQFILSSKKLLLSDSGFYLCAWRVSTGELFFGEGSRLTVL.

The chain couples TRBV28 to TRBJ2-1, with 13 bases aligning to TRBD2. The CDR3 sequence is 20 residues long. Germline loops: CDR1 MDHEN, CDR2 SYDVKM. The trim removed 1 base at V and 0 bases at J, leaving 9 bases unmatched. As DNA, the CDR3 is TGTGCCAGCAGTTTATTACCGGGACTAGCGGGATTGGGCTCCTACAATGAGCAGTTCTTC. Translation: CASSLLPGLAGLGSYNEQFF.

The rearrangement joins TRBV7-8 to TRBJ1-2; D gene uncertain. Germline values: CDR1 SGHVS, CDR2 FQNEAQ. The CDR3 is 14 amino acids. V lost 4 bases to trimming and J lost 4 bases, with 13 bases between them. The CDR3 is CASSSAGLAYGYTF. CDR3 nucleotides: TGTGCCAGCAGCTCCGCCGGACTGGCCTATGGCTACACCTTC. The full variable domain, in which reference TRBV7-8 and TRBJ1-2 provide the parts outside the CDR3, is GAGVSQSPRYKVAKRGQDVALRCDPISGHVSLFWYQQALGQGPEFLTYFQNEAQLDKSGLPSDRFFAERPEGSVSTLKIQRTQQEDSAVYLCASSSAGLAYGYTFGSGTRLTVV.